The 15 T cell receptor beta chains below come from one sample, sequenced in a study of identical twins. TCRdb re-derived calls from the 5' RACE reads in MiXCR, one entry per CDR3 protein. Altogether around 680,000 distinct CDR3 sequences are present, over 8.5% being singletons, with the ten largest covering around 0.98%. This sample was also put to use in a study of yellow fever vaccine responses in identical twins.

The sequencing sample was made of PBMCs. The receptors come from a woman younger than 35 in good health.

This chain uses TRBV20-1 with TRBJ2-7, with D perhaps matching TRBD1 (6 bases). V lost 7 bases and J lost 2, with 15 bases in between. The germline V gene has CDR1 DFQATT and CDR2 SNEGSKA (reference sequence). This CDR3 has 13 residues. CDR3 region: CSGQALITYEQYF. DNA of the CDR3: TGCAGTGGACAGGCCCTCATTACCTACGAGCAGTACTTC.

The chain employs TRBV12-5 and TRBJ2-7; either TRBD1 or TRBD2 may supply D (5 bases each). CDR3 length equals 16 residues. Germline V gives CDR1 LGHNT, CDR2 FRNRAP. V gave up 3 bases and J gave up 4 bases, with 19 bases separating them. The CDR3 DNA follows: TGTGCTAGTGGTTTCCCCCCCCAGGGCGAGGGGTACGAGCAGTACTTC. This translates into CASGFPPQGEGYEQYF. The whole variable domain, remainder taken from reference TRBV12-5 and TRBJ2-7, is DARVTQTPRHKVTEMGQEVTMRCQPILGHNTVFWYRQTMMQGLELLAYFRNRAPLDDSGMPKDRFSAEMPDATLATLKIQPSEPRDSAVYFCASGFPPQGEGYEQYFGPGTRLTVT.

The CDR3 is CASSNRQSGYTF. For the CDR3, the DNA is TGCGCCAGCAGCAACCGACAGTCTGGCTACACCTTC. This rearrangement joins TRBV5-1 to TRBJ1-2; perhaps TRBD1 as D (5 bases). The CDR3 sequence is 12 residues long. The V gene's germline CDR1 is SGHRS and CDR2 YFSETQ. Between the trimmed V and J ends, which lost 4 bases and 7 bases, there was a span of 11 bases.

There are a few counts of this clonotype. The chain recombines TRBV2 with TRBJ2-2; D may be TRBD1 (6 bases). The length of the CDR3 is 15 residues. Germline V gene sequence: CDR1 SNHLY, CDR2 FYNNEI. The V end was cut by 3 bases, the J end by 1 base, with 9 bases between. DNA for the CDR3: TGTGCCAGCAGTGACCAGGGGAGGAACACCGGGGAGCTGTTTTTT. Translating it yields CASSDQGRNTGELFF.

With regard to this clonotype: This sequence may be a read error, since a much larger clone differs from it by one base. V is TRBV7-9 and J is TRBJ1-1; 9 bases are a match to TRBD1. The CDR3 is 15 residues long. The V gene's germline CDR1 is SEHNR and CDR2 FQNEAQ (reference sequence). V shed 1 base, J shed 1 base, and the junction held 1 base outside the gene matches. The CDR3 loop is CASSLGDRENTEAFF. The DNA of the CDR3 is TGTGCCAGCAGCTTAGGGGACAGGGAGAACACTGAAGCTTTCTTT.

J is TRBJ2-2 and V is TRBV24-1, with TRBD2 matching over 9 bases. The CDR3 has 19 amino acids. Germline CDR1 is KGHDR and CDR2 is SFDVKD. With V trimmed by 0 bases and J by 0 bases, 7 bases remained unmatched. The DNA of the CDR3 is TGTGCCACCAGTGATTTGCCAGGGCTAGCGGGGCCGAACACCGGGGAGCTGTTTTTT. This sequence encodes CATSDLPGLAGPNTGELFF.

The CDR3 loop reads CSVFGQAPIYGYTF. CDR3 sequence (DNA): TGCAGCGTATTTGGACAGGCCCCCATCTATGGCTACACCTTC. This sequence joins TRBV29-1 and TRBJ1-2; 7 bases are a match to TRBD1. Germline V gene data show CDR1 as SQVTM and CDR2 as ANQGSEA. V lost 6 bases and J lost 4; bases outside the gene matches: 11. This CDR3 is built from 14 residues.

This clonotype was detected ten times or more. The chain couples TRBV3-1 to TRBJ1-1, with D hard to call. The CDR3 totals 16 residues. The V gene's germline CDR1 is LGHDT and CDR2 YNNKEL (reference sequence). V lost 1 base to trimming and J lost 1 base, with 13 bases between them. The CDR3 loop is CASSQANLGQNTEAFF. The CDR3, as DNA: TGTGCCAGCAGCCAAGCAAACCTGGGCCAGAACACTGAAGCTTTCTTT.

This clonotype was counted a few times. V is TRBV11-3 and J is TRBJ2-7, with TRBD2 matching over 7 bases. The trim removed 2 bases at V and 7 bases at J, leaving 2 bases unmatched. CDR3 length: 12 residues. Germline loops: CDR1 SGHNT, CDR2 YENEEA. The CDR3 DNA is TGTGCCAGCAGCTTAAGGGAGGGGGAGCAGTACTTC. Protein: CASSLREGEQYF.

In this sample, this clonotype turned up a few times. The CDR3 loop is CASTRGRDRAIGNTEAFF. The CDR3 coding sequence is TGTGCCAGCACCAGGGGCAGGGACAGGGCTATAGGGAACACTGAAGCTTTCTTT. The V and J genes are TRBV21-1 and TRBJ1-1; TRBD1, the table's D call, lacks a check against the DNA. TRBV21-1 is deemed a pseudogene. CDR3 length: 18 residues.

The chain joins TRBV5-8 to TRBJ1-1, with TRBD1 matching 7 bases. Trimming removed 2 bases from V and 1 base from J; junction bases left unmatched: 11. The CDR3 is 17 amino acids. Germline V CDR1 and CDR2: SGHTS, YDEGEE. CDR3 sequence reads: CASSFSGTGVGNTEAFF. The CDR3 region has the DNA TGTGCCAGCAGCTTTTCCGGAACAGGGGTCGGGAACACTGAAGCTTTCTTT.

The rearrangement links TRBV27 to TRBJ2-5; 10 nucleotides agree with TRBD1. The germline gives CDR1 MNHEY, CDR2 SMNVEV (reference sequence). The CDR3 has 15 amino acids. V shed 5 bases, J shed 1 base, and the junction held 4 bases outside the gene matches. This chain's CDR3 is CASSTWTGGQETQYF. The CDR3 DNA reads TGTGCCAGCAGTACATGGACAGGGGGCCAAGAGACCCAGTACTTC.

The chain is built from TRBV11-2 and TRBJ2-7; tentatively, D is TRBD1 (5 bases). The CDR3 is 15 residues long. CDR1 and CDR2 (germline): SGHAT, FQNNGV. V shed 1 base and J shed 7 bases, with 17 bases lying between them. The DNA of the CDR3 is TGTGCCAGCAGCTTAGGCCTGTTTGGGGCCGAGGAGCAGTACTTC. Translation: CASSLGLFGAEEQYF.

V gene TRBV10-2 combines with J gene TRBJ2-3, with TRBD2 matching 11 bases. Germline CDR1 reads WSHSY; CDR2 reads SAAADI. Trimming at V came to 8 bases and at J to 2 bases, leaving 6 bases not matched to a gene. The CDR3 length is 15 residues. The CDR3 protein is CASSGTSGVTDTQYF. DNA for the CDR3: TGCGCCAGCTCCGGGACTAGCGGAGTCACAGATACGCAGTATTTT.

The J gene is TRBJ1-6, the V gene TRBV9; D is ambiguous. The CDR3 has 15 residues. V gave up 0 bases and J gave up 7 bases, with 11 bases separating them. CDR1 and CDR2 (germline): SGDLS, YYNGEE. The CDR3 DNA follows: TGTGCCAGCAGCGTAGCGGCGCAGAAGAATTCACCCCTCCACTTT. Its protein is CASSVAAQKNSPLHF.